These 5 T cell receptor beta chains originate from one sample sequenced in a study of blood T cells in healthy people across ages. For the second PCR, which ran for about 6 to 11 cycles, a sample-barcoded 5' primer and a J-beta primer mix were used. TCRdb re-called the 5' RACE reads with MiXCR, one entry per CDR3 protein. The table includes about 680,000 distinct CDR3 sequences, roughly 49% detected once. The sequenced sample consisted of blood. The receptors originated from a woman aged 60-75 years in good health.

The chain links TRBV5-1 to TRBJ2-1; D not certain. CDR1 is SGHRS and CDR2 is YFSETQ in the germline V gene. Trimming shortened V by 0 bases and J by 8 bases, and 9 bases separated the two germline ends. The CDR3 totals 13 residues. CDR3 region: CASSLALRDEQFF. The CDR3 DNA sequence: TGCGCCAGCAGCTTGGCCCTAAGAGATGAGCAGTTCTTC.

The rearrangement uses TRBV7-9 and TRBJ1-2; TRBD1 aligns across 8 bases. Losses at the gene ends were 5 bases for V and 3 bases for J; bases not matched to a gene: 5. This CDR3 contains 14 residues. Germline lookup yields CDR1 SEHNR and CDR2 FQNEAQ (reference sequence). CDR3 nucleotide sequence: TGTGCCAGCAGCGCTGACAGGGGAGACTATGGCTACACCTTC. Protein: CASSADRGDYGYTF.

This clonotype was seen a few times. CDR3 nucleotide sequence: TGCAGTGCTAGAGACCCGTCCGGGACCCCCTACGAGCAGTACTTC. It codes for CSARDPSGTPYEQYF. This sequence joins TRBV20-1 and TRBJ2-5; either TRBD1 or TRBD2 may fit D (5 bases each). The DNA end is a closer match to TRBJ2-7, so the J assignment may be wrong. Germline CDR1 DFQATT, CDR2 SNEGSKA (reference sequence). This CDR3 comprises 15 residues.

The rearrangement uses TRBV7-2 and TRBJ1-1; D gene uncertain. The ends were cut back, 6 bases at V and 4 bases at J, with 12 bases in the middle. The germline V gene has CDR1 SGHTA and CDR2 FQGNSA. The CDR3 has 13 amino acids. The CDR3 sequence: CASRPQLGTEAFF. Here the CDR3 DNA reads TGTGCCAGCAGGCCTCAGCTGGGCACTGAAGCTTTCTTT.

Only a few counts were recorded for this clonotype. In nucleotides, the CDR3 is TGTGCCAGCAGCCCTGCCGGTGGAAACATTCAGTACTTC. Translating it yields CASSPAGGNIQYF. The J gene is TRBJ2-4, the V gene TRBV28; D not certain. The ends were cut back, 6 bases at V and 6 bases at J, with 12 bases in the middle. The CDR3 has 13 residues. Germline CDR1 is MDHEN and CDR2 is SYDVKM.